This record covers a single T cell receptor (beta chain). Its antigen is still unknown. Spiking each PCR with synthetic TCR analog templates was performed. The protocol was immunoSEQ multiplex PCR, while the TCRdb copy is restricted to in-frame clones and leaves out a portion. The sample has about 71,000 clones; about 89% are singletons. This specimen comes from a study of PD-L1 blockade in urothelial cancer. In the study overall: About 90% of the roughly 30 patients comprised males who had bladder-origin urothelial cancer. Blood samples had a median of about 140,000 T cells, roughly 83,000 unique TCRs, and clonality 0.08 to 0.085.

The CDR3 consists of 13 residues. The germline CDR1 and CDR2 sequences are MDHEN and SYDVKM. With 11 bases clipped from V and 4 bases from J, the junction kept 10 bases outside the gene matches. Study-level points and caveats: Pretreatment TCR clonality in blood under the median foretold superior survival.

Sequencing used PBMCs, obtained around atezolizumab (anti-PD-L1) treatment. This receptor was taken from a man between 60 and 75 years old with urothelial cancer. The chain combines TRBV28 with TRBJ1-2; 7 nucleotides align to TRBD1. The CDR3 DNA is TGTGCCGGCGGAGGGGGCGCAGTCTATGGCTACACCTTC. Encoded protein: CAGGGGAVYGYTF.